These 8 T cell receptor beta chains came from one sample sequenced in a study of memory CD4+ T cells and cytomegalovirus serostatus. Assay used: immunoSEQ multiplex PCR; TCRdb lists only in-frame clones, some missing. The data hold 45,000 to 60,000 clones, with roughly four fifths observed a single time. The sort gate was single viable CD3+CD4+CD8-CD45RO+ cells for memory CD4+ T cells. Sequences were obtained from memory CD4+ T cells from blood. The receptors shown here come from an adult in good health and CMV-seropositive.

This chain links TRBV29-1 with TRBJ2-7; D possibly corresponds to TRBD2 (6 bases). Trimming pared 7 bases from V and 3 bases from J, leaving 10 bases between. CDR1 is SQVTM, CDR2 ANQGSEA, per germline. The CDR3 runs 11 residues. The DNA for the CDR3 is TGCAGCGGCGGGGCCCTCTACGAGCAGTACTTC. It specifies CSGGALYEQYF.

The V and J genes are TRBV2 and TRBJ1-4; possibly TRBD1 for D (5 bases). The CDR3 is 16 amino acids. Between the trimmed V and J ends, which lost 6 bases and 5 bases, there was a span of 19 bases. Germline CDR1 and CDR2: SNHLY and FYNNEI. CDR3 nucleotide sequence: TGTGCCAGCAGGGTGACGGTGGGGGGACGGAATGAAAAACTGTTTTTT. This codes for CASRVTVGGRNEKLFF. Drawing the rest from reference TRBV2 and TRBJ1-4, the complete variable domain is EPEVTQTPSHQVTQMGQEVILRCVPISNHLYFYWYRQILGQKVEFLVSFYNNEISEKSEIFDDQFSVERPDGSNFTLKIRSTKLEDSAMYFCASRVTVGGRNEKLFFGSGTQLSVL.

This chain links TRBV5-1 with TRBJ1-2; D is possibly TRBD1 (5 bases). Germline V gene data show CDR1 as SGHRS and CDR2 as YFSETQ. The CDR3 has 12 amino acids. V dropped 5 bases and J dropped 6 bases, with 11 bases sitting between them. The CDR3 nucleotides read TGCGCCAGCAGTAGATGGGACGATGGCTACACCTTC. Translating it yields CASSRWDDGYTF.

This clone was observed a single time. The CDR3 nucleotides are TGTGCCAGCAGCTTCTACTTAGGACGGTACAATGAGCAGTTCTTC. It yields the protein CASSFYLGRYNEQFF. The chain combines TRBV7-9 with TRBJ2-1; D gene unclear. CDR1 SEHNR and CDR2 FQNEAQ come from the germline V gene (reference sequence). This CDR3 contains 15 residues. The V end lost 3 bases, the J end lost 4 bases, and 13 bases lay between the germline ends.

The rearrangement uses TRBV5-1 and TRBJ2-6; D is unresolved. Trimming stripped 4 bases from V and 0 bases from J, with 11 bases between. Germline CDR1 reads SGHRS; CDR2 reads YFSETQ. The CDR3 runs to 16 residues. CDR3 nucleotide sequence: TGCGCCAGCAGCAACAGCGAAAGCTCTGGGGCCAACGTCCTGACTTTC. Amino acids: CASSNSESSGANVLTF.

The chain recombines TRBV7-9 with TRBJ1-3; D unclear. Germline V gene data show CDR1 as SEHNR and CDR2 as FQNEAQ (reference sequence). Trimming pared 5 bases from V and 0 bases from J, leaving 17 bases between. The CDR3 consists of 17 residues. The CDR3: CASSTSSPGFSGNTIYF. The DNA of the CDR3 is TGTGCCAGCAGCACATCCTCGCCAGGCTTCTCTGGAAACACCATATATTTT.

This chain uses TRBV7-9 with TRBJ2-5; TRBD1 matches at 7 bases. CDR3 length: 14 residues. V was pared by 4 bases and J by 7 bases, with 9 bases of the junction left unmatched. The germline V gene encodes CDR1 SEHNR and CDR2 FQNEAQ (reference sequence). The CDR3 nucleotides read TGTGCCAGCAGCTCAGGGACAGTCGGAGGGACCCAGTACTTC. Residues: CASSSGTVGGTQYF.

This chain uses TRBV5-1 with TRBJ2-3; possible D gene TRBD2, 6 bases. Looked up from germline, CDR1 is SGHRS and CDR2 is YFSETQ. This CDR3 has 14 amino acids. Trimming took 3 bases from V and 2 from J, leaving 10 bases between them. In nucleotides, the CDR3 is TGCGCCAGCAGCTGGGGGGTAGCCACAGATACGCAGTATTTT. Amino acid sequence: CASSWGVATDTQYF.